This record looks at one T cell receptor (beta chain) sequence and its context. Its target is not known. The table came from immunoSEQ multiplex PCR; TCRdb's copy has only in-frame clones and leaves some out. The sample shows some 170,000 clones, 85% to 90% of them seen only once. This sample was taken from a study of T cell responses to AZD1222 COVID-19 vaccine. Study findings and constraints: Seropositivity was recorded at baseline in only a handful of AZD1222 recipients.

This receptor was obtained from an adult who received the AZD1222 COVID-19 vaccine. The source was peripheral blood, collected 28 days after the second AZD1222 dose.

The CDR3 sequence: CASSLSAKLFF. The CDR3 DNA is TGTGCCAGCAGCCTATCAGCTAAACTGTTTTTT. The chain couples TRBV7-9 to TRBJ1-4; D is unresolved. Germline CDR1 SEHNR, CDR2 FQNEAQ (reference sequence). V lost 5 bases, J lost 11 bases, and 9 bases lay in between. This CDR3 spans 11 amino acids. Looking up the rest from reference TRBV7-9 and TRBJ1-4 gives the full variable domain: DTGVSQNPRHKITKRGQNVTFRCDPISEHNRLYWYRQTLGQGPEFLTYFQNEAQLEKSRLLSDRFSAERPKGSFSTLEIQRTEQGDSAMYLCASSLSAKLFFGSGTQLSVL.